This T cell receptor beta chain was captured in a study of T cell changes during pregnancy in multiple sclerosis. Repertoires were generated with immunoSEQ multiplex PCR, while TCRdb's copy carries only in-frame clones and drops some. This sample has approximately 69,000 clones, with approximately 90% found just once. The V gene's germline CDR1 is SGHNT and CDR2 YENEEA. CDR3 length equals 14 residues. V was pared by 5 bases and J by 0 bases, with 11 bases between. This chain joins TRBV11-3 and TRBJ2-7; tentative D call: TRBD1 (6 bases). This TCR was sampled from a female donor in good health, enrolled as a control in a pregnancy study. The sample consisted of peripheral blood, taken in the second trimester of pregnancy. CDR3 residues: CASSPQGNSYEQYF. The CDR3 coding sequence is TGTGCCAGCAGCCCCCAGGGGAACTCCTACGAGCAGTACTTC.